The rows below give T cell receptor beta chains drawn from one sample of a study of T-cell memory formation after mild COVID-19. TCRdb reanalysed the 5' RACE reads using MiXCR and keeps one entry per CDR3 protein. The sample yields some 160,000 distinct CDR3 sequences, 10% to 15% seen once. The sample taken for sequencing was PBMCs or a T cell subset sorted from them (not recorded which). These receptors were collected from a man aged 18 to 30 who had mild COVID-19 (a few samples of this study predate the infection). Cell type and time point are not known. Both conserved end residues are part of each CDR3. The D gene is left open where the match is weak. Expanded clones are given a class, and other clones once, few, many or no size at all.

length	V	D	size	J	CDR3	DNA
13	TRBV20-1	TRBD1	NA	TRBJ1-1	CSATGQGNTEAFF	TGCAGTGCTACTGGACAGGGGAACACTGAAGCTTTCTTT
13	TRBV28	NA	NA	TRBJ2-5	CASRTYPTGTQYF	TGTGCCAGCAGGACCTACCCCACGGGGACCCAGTACTTC
13	TRBV5-1	TRBD1	NA	TRBJ1-2	CASSPGQVYGYTF	TGCGCCAGCAGCCCGGGACAGGTCTATGGCTACACCTTC
15	TRBV7-2	NA	NA	TRBJ1-5	CASSPGGGNNQPQHF	TGTGCCAGCAGCCCGGGGGGGGGAAACAATCAGCCCCAGCATTTT
12	TRBV29-1	NA	few	TRBJ1-2	CSGLFRRFGYTF	TGCAGCGGGTTGTTTCGACGGTTTGGCTACACCTTC
15	TRBV9	NA	NA	TRBJ1-2	CASSPYRIHNYGYTF	TGTGCCAGCAGCCCCTACCGTATACATAACTATGGCTACACCTTC
17	TRBV4-1	NA	NA	TRBJ2-6	CASSSPGTLSGANVLTF	TGCGCCAGCAGCTCCCCGGGGACCCTCTCTGGGGCCAACGTCCTGACTTTC
15	TRBV24-1	TRBD1	NA	TRBJ2-3	CATSDLGQGADTQYF	TGTGCCACCAGTGATTTGGGACAGGGGGCGGATACGCAGTATTTT
15	TRBV6-5	NA	few	TRBJ1-4	CASSDTGRSRLKLFF	TGTGCCAGCAGCGATACGGGACGGAGCCGTCTCAAACTGTTTTTT
15	TRBV2	NA	few	TRBJ1-1	CASNSEGTGNTEAFF	TGTGCCAGCAACTCGGAGGGGACCGGGAACACTGAAGCTTTCTTT
15	TRBV3-1	TRBD2	NA	TRBJ2-4	CASSPPPSGGDIQYF	TGTGCCAGCAGCCCCCCCCCTAGCGGGGGAGACATTCAGTACTTC
14	TRBV6-5	NA	many	TRBJ1-2	CASSLGGGPYGYTF	TGTGCCAGCAGTTTGGGGGGAGGGCCGTATGGCTACACCTTC
13	TRBV7-2	NA	few	TRBJ2-7	CASSFLTLMEQYF	TGTGCCAGCAGCTTCTTGACCTTAATGGAGCAGTACTTC
14	TRBV10-2	TRBD1	NA	TRBJ2-7	CASSRTGGGYEQYF	TGCGCCAGCAGCCGTACAGGGGGCGGCTACGAGCAGTACTTC
15	TRBV9	TRBD2	NA	TRBJ2-1	CASSTSTSGPNEQFF	TGTGCCAGCAGCACTTCGACTAGCGGCCCGAATGAGCAGTTCTTC
20	TRBV5-1	NA	NA	TRBJ2-1	CASSLTPRSRGRVSWNEQFF	TGCGCCAGCAGCTTGACCCCAAGGTCCAGGGGGAGGGTTAGTTGGAATGAGCAGTTCTTC
12	TRBV20-1	NA	few	TRBJ1-1	CSASLPHTEAFF	TGCAGTGCTAGTTTACCGCACACTGAAGCTTTCTTT
16	TRBV5-1	NA	few	TRBJ1-3	CASSGTGTGSGNTIYF	TGCGCCAGCAGCGGGACCGGGACGGGCTCTGGAAACACCATATATTTT
16	TRBV28	TRBD2	few	TRBJ2-5	CASRAGGVAGQETQYF	TGTGCCAGCAGAGCTGGGGGGGTAGCGGGGCAAGAGACCCAGTACTTC
13	TRBV7-7	NA	NA	TRBJ1-6	CASSRTENSPLHF	TGTGCTAGCAGCCGGACGGAGAATTCACCCCTCCACTTT
13	TRBV20-1	NA	NA	TRBJ1-1	CSARKDRNTEAFF	TGCAGTGCTAGGAAAGACAGGAACACTGAAGCTTTCTTT
16	TRBV3-2	NA	NA	TRBJ2-1	CASSHPPSGGYNEQFF	TGTGCCAGCAGCCACCCTCCTAGCGGGGGTTACAATGAGCAGTTCTTC
15	TRBV4-1	NA	NA	TRBJ1-3	CASNRVAGGGNTIYF	TGCGCCAGTAACAGGGTCGCCGGGGGTGGAAACACCATATATTTT
12	TRBV4-3	NA	few	TRBJ2-2	CASSQETGELFF	TGCGCCAGCAGCCAAGAGACCGGGGAGCTGTTTTTT
13	TRBV6-1	NA	NA	TRBJ2-5	CASFRDTQETQYF	TGTGCCAGCTTTAGAGACACCCAAGAGACCCAGTACTTC
13	TRBV11-3	NA	NA	TRBJ2-2	CASSLSDGGELFF	TGTGCCAGCAGCTTGTCGGACGGCGGGGAGCTGTTTTTT
17	TRBV11-2	NA	NA	TRBJ1-6	CASSSHARGARNSPLHF	TGTGCCAGCAGCTCCCATGCCAGAGGGGCGCGGAATTCACCCCTCCACTTT
15	TRBV15	NA	NA	TRBJ1-2	CATSIRSSGGRGYTF	TGTGCCACCAGCATCAGGTCTTCGGGGGGCCGGGGCTACACCTTC
15	TRBV15	TRBD2	NA	TRBJ2-1	CATSPMTSGVTEQFF	TGTGCCACCAGCCCAATGACTAGCGGGGTCACTGAGCAGTTCTTC
14	TRBV5-1	NA	NA	TRBJ2-5	CASSLDSGEETQYF	TGCGCCAGCAGCTTGGATTCCGGGGAAGAGACCCAGTACTTC
15	TRBV7-2	TRBD1	NA	TRBJ1-2	CASSLGQGTGYGYTF	TGTGCCAGCAGCTTAGGACAGGGGACTGGCTATGGCTACACCTTC
15	TRBV6-6	TRBD1	NA	TRBJ1-5	CASRTGQNSNQPQHF	TGTGCCAGCAGGACGGGACAGAATAGCAATCAGCCCCAGCATTTT
16	TRBV7-9	NA	few	TRBJ1-2	CASSLPAGEANYGYTF	TGTGCCAGCAGCCTCCCCGCAGGGGAAGCTAACTATGGCTACACCTTC
15	TRBV20-1	TRBD1	few	TRBJ2-1	CSARATGAPATEQFF	TGCAGTGCTAGAGCGACAGGGGCACCCGCCACTGAGCAGTTCTTC
15	TRBV11-2	TRBD1	few	TRBJ2-5	CASSTPNRGRETQYF	TGTGCCAGCAGCACGCCCAACAGGGGTCGAGAGACCCAGTACTTC
15	TRBV6-2/TRBV6-3	NA	few	TRBJ2-3	CASSYSRRWEDTQYF	TGTGCCAGCAGTTACTCGCGTAGGTGGGAAGATACGCAGTATTTT
13	TRBV29-1	NA	many	TRBJ2-1	CSVAQGFYNEQFF	TGCAGCGTTGCTCAGGGATTCTACAATGAGCAGTTCTTC
14	TRBV11-2	NA	few	TRBJ2-7	CASSLGRTTYEQYF	TGTGCCAGCAGCTTAGGTCGGACCACCTACGAGCAGTACTTC
13	TRBV27	NA	few	TRBJ1-5	CASSFKSNQPQHF	TGTGCCAGCAGTTTCAAGAGCAATCAGCCCCAGCATTTT
14	TRBV7-3	NA	NA	TRBJ1-1	CASSFGRGSNEAFF	TGTGCCAGCAGCTTCGGCAGGGGCTCCAATGAAGCTTTCTTT
16	TRBV5-4	TRBD2	few	TRBJ2-3	CASSPGPTSPGDTQYF	TGTGCCAGCAGTCCCGGACCGACTAGCCCCGGAGATACGCAGTATTTT
14	TRBV5-1	NA	few	TRBJ2-7	CASSLASVTYEQYF	TGCGCCAGCAGCTTGGCTTCCGTTACCTACGAGCAGTACTTC
10	TRBV28	NA	many	TRBJ2-5	CASSSETQYF	TGTGCCAGCAGTTCAGAGACCCAGTACTTC
13	TRBV18	TRBD1	NA	TRBJ1-1	CASSPSDRTEAFF	TGTGCCAGCTCACCATCGGACAGGACTGAAGCTTTCTTT
13	TRBV27	NA	NA	TRBJ1-6	CASRPGWESPLHF	TGTGCCAGCAGGCCAGGATGGGAATCACCCCTCCACTTT
15	TRBV7-9	TRBD1	few	TRBJ2-3	CASSRGQGDTDTQYF	TGTGCCAGCAGCCGGGGACAGGGGGACACAGATACGCAGTATTTT